This TCR beta chain appears in the sequencing data of a study of shared clonotypes between healthy human individuals. Overall study: The study used three CD4 naive, three CD4 memory, two CD8 naive and one CD8 memory plate per donor.

V lost 3 bases, J lost 1 base, and 12 bases lay in between. Germline V gene sequence: CDR1 MDHEN, CDR2 SYDVKM. This CDR3 is 16 amino acids long. Comments on this clone: Its antigen is as yet unknown.

TCRdb's copy holds only in-frame clones and misses some; the assay was immunoSEQ multiplex PCR. The repertoire holds about 2.1 million clones, 90% to 95% seen once, with around 1.7% in the top ten. Findings and limits, study-wide: Between a few donors, naive CD4 clonotypes were shared at a level of roughly 5.5%.

Naive CD8 cells lacked CD45RO and underwent positive selection for CCR7, leaving out terminally differentiated effector memory CD45RA+ cells. This clonotype was obtained from a man between 18 and 35 years old in good health. Some clones in this sample may be carry-over from other donors' samples. The rearrangement uses TRBV28 and TRBJ2-2; D remains unclear. The specimen sequenced was naive CD8+ T cells from PBMCs. The CDR3 DNA sequence: TGTGCCAGCAGTTTCCCCCCGCGGATGAACACCGGGGAGCTGTTTTTT. Translation gives CASSFPPRMNTGELFF.